The 31 T cell receptor beta chains below all came from one sample that was sequenced in a study of T cell responses to AZD1222 COVID-19 vaccine. Only in-frame clones appear in the TCRdb table, and some are missing; sequencing was by immunoSEQ multiplex PCR. The table includes roughly 260,000 clones, more than 85% detected once. The sequencing here drew on peripheral blood, taken on day 0 of AZD1222 vaccination. The receptors here all came from an adult in good health.

This clone was observed once. This chain uses TRBV2 with TRBJ2-5; 8 positions agree with TRBD1. Germline V gene lookup returns CDR1 SNHLY and CDR2 FYNNEI. This CDR3 is 13 amino acids long. After removal of 7 bases from V and 9 bases from J, the junction contained 10 bases not matched to a gene. This CDR3 reads CASILEGTGPQYF. CDR3 in DNA: TGTGCCAGCATCTTAGAGGGGACAGGCCCCCAGTACTTC.

This chain links TRBV5-1 with TRBJ2-2; D not certain. Between the trimmed V and J ends, which lost 0 bases and 6 bases, there was a span of 6 bases. The CDR3 runs to 13 residues. The germline V gene encodes CDR1 SGHRS and CDR2 YFSETQ. The DNA for the CDR3 is TGCGCCAGCAGCTTGGTTCTGGCCGGGGAGCTGTTTTTT. Translation: CASSLVLAGELFF.

The rearrangement links TRBV10-3 to TRBJ2-3; either TRBD1 or TRBD2 may supply D (6 bases each). Germline V gene lookup returns CDR1 ENHRY and CDR2 SYGVKD. The V end lost 8 bases, the J end lost 4 bases, and 22 bases lay between the germline ends. This CDR3 comprises 16 residues. CDR3: CAISTFLEGGSDTQYF. The DNA for the CDR3 is TGTGCCATCTCTACGTTTCTCGAGGGGGGATCAGATACGCAGTATTTT.

CDR3 in amino acids: CASSVGGLAGDYEQYF. In nucleotides, the CDR3 is TGTGCCAGCAGCGTAGGGGGACTAGCGGGTGACTACGAGCAGTACTTC. The chain carries TRBV9 and TRBJ2-7; 12 nucleotides align to TRBD2. The V gene end was trimmed by 0 bases and the J gene end by 3 bases; junction bases not matched to a gene: 4. The germline gives CDR1 SGDLS, CDR2 YYNGEE. This CDR3 is 16 amino acids long.

The V call is TRBV7-2, the J call TRBJ2-3; possible D gene TRBD2, 6 bases. The V end was cut by 5 bases, the J end by 1 base, with 10 bases between. Germline values: CDR1 SGHTA, CDR2 FQGNSA. This CDR3 spans 14 amino acids. CDR3 amino acids: CASSPGTGTDTQYF. The CDR3 DNA is TGTGCCAGCAGCCCGGGGACTGGCACAGATACGCAGTATTTT.

The chain couples TRBV4-1 to TRBJ1-2, with D possibly matching TRBD1 (6 bases). Trimming stripped 4 bases from V and 6 bases from J, with 27 bases between. Germline CDR1 is MGHRA and CDR2 is YSYEKL. This CDR3 region has 18 residues. In DNA form, the CDR3 reads TGCGCCAGCAGCCCTGGCTATGGATCCCCGCCGGCAGGGGATGGCTACACCTTC. Protein sequence: CASSPGYGSPPAGDGYTF.

This clone showed up just once. This chain joins TRBV5-6 and TRBJ1-1; the D is unclear. The CDR3 spans 16 residues. Looked up from germline, CDR1 is SGHDT and CDR2 is YYEEEE. The V end was cut by 1 base, the J end by 1 base, with 14 bases between. The CDR3 region is CASSLREGGTNTEAFF. The CDR3 bases are TGTGCCAGCAGCTTGCGGGAGGGCGGCACGAACACTGAAGCTTTCTTT.

DNA for the CDR3: TGCGCCAGCAGCTTGGGGGTTAACTATGGCTACACCTTC. Translation: CASSLGVNYGYTF. This chain joins TRBV5-1 and TRBJ1-2; D ambiguous. The germline CDR1 and CDR2 sequences are SGHRS and YFSETQ. V was shortened by 0 bases and J by 1 base, with 4 bases between the two germline ends. The CDR3 is 13 amino acids. The full variable domain, in which reference TRBV5-1 and TRBJ1-2 provide the parts outside the CDR3, is KAGVTQTPRYLIKTRGQQVTLSCSPISGHRSVSWYQQTPGQGLQFLFEYFSETQRNKGNFPGRFSGRQFSNSRSEMNVSTLELGDSALYLCASSLGVNYGYTFGSGTRLTVV.

The rearrangement joins TRBV5-1 to TRBJ2-7, with a weak D call TRBD2 (5 bases). Germline lookup yields CDR1 SGHRS and CDR2 YFSETQ. V was trimmed by 4 bases and J by 7 bases, leaving 12 bases between them. The CDR3 sequence is 12 residues long. The CDR3 DNA reads as TGCGCCAGCAGCACCAGACCGGGGGAGCAGTACTTC. This codes for CASSTRPGEQYF.

This chain connects TRBV9 to TRBJ2-3; no firm D call. Looked up from germline, CDR1 is SGDLS and CDR2 is YYNGEE. With 3 bases removed from V and 3 bases from J, the gap between germline ends came to 11 bases. CDR3 length equals 14 residues. The CDR3 nucleotides are TGTGCCAGCAGCGGAGGCCCCGCGACAGATACGCAGTATTTT. This encodes CASSGGPATDTQYF.

This chain uses TRBV29-1 with TRBJ1-1; TRBD1 matches at 10 bases. Germline CDR1 reads SQVTM; CDR2 reads ANQGSEA. V was pared by 6 bases and J by 5 bases, with 6 bases of the junction left unmatched. The CDR3 is 13 residues long. The CDR3 region is CSVRQGALTEAFF. The CDR3, as DNA: TGCAGCGTGAGACAGGGGGCGCTGACTGAAGCTTTCTTT.

The chain joins TRBV5-4 to TRBJ1-2; D gene unclear. Per the germline V gene, CDR1 is SGHNT and CDR2 is YYREEE (reference sequence). Trimming removed 4 bases from V and 0 bases from J, with 16 bases in between. This CDR3 has 16 amino acids. CDR3 in amino acids: CASSPEQSPANYGYTF. As DNA, the CDR3 is TGTGCCAGCAGCCCGGAACAGAGCCCAGCTAACTATGGCTACACCTTC.

Of note for this clone: The same CDR3 also results from other DNA sequences found in this sample. This chain's CDR3 is CASRGGGGSPLHF. The CDR3 DNA sequence: TGTGCCAGTAGGGGGGGCGGTGGTTCACCCCTCCACTTT. The rearrangement joins TRBV19 to TRBJ1-6; a weak D match, TRBD1 (6 bases). Germline V lookup: CDR1 LNHDA, CDR2 SQIVND (reference sequence). This CDR3 spans 13 amino acids. Deletions cut 6 bases from V and 9 bases from J, with 12 bases between.

The V call is TRBV12-5, the J call TRBJ1-6; D unresolved. The germline gives CDR1 LGHNT, CDR2 FRNRAP. The CDR3 runs to 13 residues. V was cut by 1 base and J by 9 bases, with 7 bases left in between. As DNA, the CDR3 is TGTGCTAGTGGTTTGGAAGAGGGTTCACCCCTCCACTTT. It yields the protein CASGLEEGSPLHF.

The rearrangement links TRBV3-1 (or the pseudogene TRBV3-2) to TRBJ1-3; D gene ambiguous. The V end lost 0 bases, the J end lost 0 bases, and 3 bases lay between the germline ends. CDR1 LGHDT and CDR2 YNNKEL come from the germline V gene (reference sequence). The CDR3 runs to 14 residues. CDR3 amino acids: CASSQDISGNTIYF. CDR3 DNA sequence: TGTGCCAGCAGCCAAGATATCTCTGGAAACACCATATATTTT.

CDR3 sequence reads: CARGLAGGRVPTDTQYF. CDR3 sequence (DNA): TGTGCCAGGGGACTAGCGGGAGGTCGGGTACCCACAGATACGCAGTATTTT. J is TRBJ2-3 and V is TRBV2; 15 nucleotides line up with TRBD2. Trimming removed 9 bases from V and 2 bases from J; junction bases left unmatched: 9. The CDR3 totals 17 residues. Per the germline V gene, CDR1 is SNHLY and CDR2 is FYNNEI.

This chain joins TRBV7-2 and TRBJ2-7; no definite D call. Germline CDR1 SGHTA, CDR2 FQGNSA. Between the trimmed V and J ends, which lost 1 base and 3 bases, there was a span of 10 bases. CDR3 size: 14 residues. CDR3 DNA sequence: TGTGCCAGCAGCTTAGTCGCCGAAAGCTACGAGCAGTACTTC. Its translation is CASSLVAESYEQYF.

J is TRBJ2-7 and V is TRBV3-1 (or the pseudogene TRBV3-2); unclear D gene. V lost 1 base, J lost 6 bases, and 4 bases lay in between. Germline CDR1 and CDR2: LGHDT and YNNKEL (reference sequence). The CDR3 totals 11 residues. CDR3: CASSQGREQYF. The DNA for the CDR3 is TGTGCCAGCAGCCAAGGGCGCGAGCAGTACTTC.

The chain employs TRBV6-5 and TRBJ2-3, with D maybe TRBD1 (6 bases). The germline V gene has CDR1 MNHEY and CDR2 SVGAGI. This CDR3 comprises 15 residues. Trimming removed 3 bases from V and 3 bases from J, with 13 bases in between. This chain's CDR3 is CASSYRNRATDTQYF. CDR3 in DNA: TGTGCCAGCAGTTATAGGAACAGGGCTACAGATACGCAGTATTTT.

V usage is TRBV7-6 and J usage is TRBJ1-5; D unresolved. Germline V lookup: CDR1 SGHVS, CDR2 FNYEAQ. There are 18 residues in the CDR3. Trimming shortened V by 5 bases and J by 2 bases, and 22 bases separated the two germline ends. CDR3 nucleotide sequence: TGTGCCAGCAGCCCCAACCAAGGATTCTTAGGCGGCAATCAGCCCCAGCATTTT. Encoded protein: CASSPNQGFLGGNQPQHF.

The chain recombines TRBV7-9 with TRBJ2-1; D may be TRBD1 or TRBD2 (6 bases each). Germline loops: CDR1 SEHNR, CDR2 FQNEAQ (reference sequence). CDR3 length: 11 residues. V lost 5 bases to trimming and J lost 13 bases, with 12 bases between them. CDR3: CASSARGQQFF. CDR3 DNA sequence: TGTGCCAGCAGCGCCCGGGGGCAACAGTTCTTC.

The chain couples TRBV10-3 to TRBJ2-1; D not resolved. The CDR3 has 13 amino acids. V dropped 8 bases and J dropped 7 bases, with 15 bases sitting between them. The germline V gene has CDR1 ENHRY and CDR2 SYGVKD. CDR3 protein: CAISLPQANEQFF. The CDR3 DNA reads TGTGCCATCTCGCTACCTCAAGCGAATGAGCAGTTCTTC.

The chain uses TRBV28 and TRBJ2-2; 15 bases match TRBD2. CDR1 and CDR2 (germline): MDHEN, SYDVKM. The CDR3 has 18 residues. With V trimmed by 5 bases and J by 4 bases, 8 bases remained unmatched. CDR3 sequence reads: CASSLPGLAGGRTGELFF. CDR3 nucleotide sequence: TGTGCCAGCAGTCTCCCCGGACTAGCGGGGGGGCGCACCGGGGAGCTGTTTTTT.

This clone was picked up a small number of times. J is TRBJ2-5 and V is TRBV6-1, with 9 bases lining up with TRBD2. The CDR3 extends over 16 amino acids. V was pared by 1 base and J by 5 bases, with 8 bases of the junction left unmatched. Per germline, CDR1 MNHNS and CDR2 SASEGT. The CDR3 DNA reads as TGTGCCAGCAGTGAAGGGGCGGGAGGGCGGAAGGAGACCCAGTACTTC. It yields the protein CASSEGAGGRKETQYF.

V usage is TRBV3-1 (or the pseudogene TRBV3-2) and J usage is TRBJ1-5; D gene ambiguous. Trimming stripped 0 bases from V and 5 bases from J, with 8 bases between. Germline-derived CDR1 and CDR2 are LGHDT and YNNKEL (reference sequence). The CDR3 length is 14 residues. CDR3 amino acids: CASSQDRGYQPQHF. The CDR3 region has the DNA TGTGCCAGCAGCCAAGACCGGGGTTATCAGCCCCAGCATTTT.

As DNA, the CDR3 is TGTGCCAGCAGCTCAGACAGGAAGAGCTCCTACGAGCAGTACTTC. Translation: CASSSDRKSSYEQYF. The chain combines TRBV7-2 with TRBJ2-7; maybe TRBD1 (6 bases). With 4 bases removed from V and 0 bases from J, the gap between germline ends came to 13 bases. The CDR3 spans 15 residues. The V gene's germline CDR1 is SGHTA and CDR2 FQGNSA.

This clone appeared once. The genes are TRBV25-1 and TRBJ2-7; D is uncertain. CDR1 and CDR2 (germline): MGHDK, SYGVNS. V lost 4 bases, J lost 3 bases, and 4 bases lay in between. This CDR3 comprises 11 residues. Written as DNA, the CDR3 is TGTGCCAGCAGTGCCAGCTACGAGCAGTACTTC. Encoded protein: CASSASYEQYF.

The chain recombines TRBV2 with TRBJ2-7; 14 bases are shared with TRBD2. J was trimmed by 9 bases and V by 4 bases; bases with no gene match: 5. Germline CDR1 SNHLY, CDR2 FYNNEI. The CDR3 runs 14 residues. Here the CDR3 DNA reads TGTGCCAGCAGTGCGACTAGCGGGGGGGCCGCGCAGTACTTC. This encodes CASSATSGGAAQYF. The complete variable domain, with remaining parts taken from reference TRBV2 and TRBJ2-7, reads EPEVTQTPSHQVTQMGQEVILRCVPISNHLYFYWYRQILGQKVEFLVSFYNNEISEKSEIFDDQFSVERPDGSNFTLKIRSTKLEDSAMYFCASSATSGGAAQYFGPGTRLTVT.

This clone came up once. V is TRBV13 and J is TRBJ1-2; a weak D match, TRBD1 (6 bases). With 4 bases removed from V and 6 bases from J, the gap between germline ends came to 18 bases. The CDR3 length is 15 residues. Germline CDR1 reads PRHDT; CDR2 reads FYEKMQ (reference sequence). The CDR3 DNA reads TGTGCCAGCAGCTCTCGTGGGGACAAAGAGAATGGCTACACCTTC. It codes for CASSSRGDKENGYTF.

The chain carries TRBV28 and TRBJ2-7; tentative D call: TRBD1 (6 bases). The CDR3 covers 16 residues. Deletions cut 7 bases from V and 0 bases from J, with 19 bases between. Germline lookup yields CDR1 MDHEN and CDR2 SYDVKM. This chain's CDR3 is CASTMGDRFSSYEQYF. CDR3 nucleotides: TGTGCCAGCACCATGGGCGACAGGTTTAGCTCCTACGAGCAGTACTTC.

V is TRBV19 and J is TRBJ1-1; 7 positions match TRBD1. The CDR3 loop spans 13 amino acids. Germline loops: CDR1 LNHDA, CDR2 SQIVND (reference sequence). V was pared by 4 bases and J by 11 bases, with 10 bases of the junction left unmatched. The CDR3 region is CASSTLQGSEAFF. The CDR3 DNA follows: TGTGCCAGTAGTACGCTACAGGGGTCGGAGGCTTTCTTT.